The 4 T cell receptor beta chains reported below all come from one sample, sequenced in a study of early T cells in non-severe SARS-CoV-2 infection. In TCRdb, the 5' RACE reads were re-called with MiXCR into one record per CDR3 protein. The sample has 71,000 or so distinct CDR3 sequences, roughly an eighth seen once. Sequencing was carried out using whole blood. These TCRs come from an adult who was a healthcare worker with PCR-confirmed SARS-CoV-2 infection or an uninfected control (not recorded which).

By sample share, this clonotype is medium-sized. The chain joins TRBV5-4 to TRBJ2-7, with 9 positions matching TRBD1. The V segment lost 0 bases and the J segment 6 bases; nucleotides outside the gene matches: 4. CDR1 is SGHNT and CDR2 is YYREEE in the germline V gene (reference sequence). The CDR3 covers 14 residues. DNA of the CDR3: TGTGCCAGCAGCTTGGACAGGGGGCTGGCCGAGCAGTACTTC. It is translated as CASSLDRGLAEQYF.

Only a few counts were recorded for this clonotype. This chain links TRBV5-1 with TRBJ2-3, with D maybe TRBD1 (5 bases). Germline assignment: CDR1 SGHRS and CDR2 YFSETQ. CDR3 length: 13 amino acids. Trimming stripped 4 bases from V and 5 bases from J, with 11 bases between. The CDR3 reads CASSRGRGDTQYF. The CDR3 bases are TGCGCCAGCAGCAGGGGTCGAGGAGATACGCAGTATTTT. Full variable domain (missing parts from reference TRBV5-1 and TRBJ2-3): KAGVTQTPRYLIKTRGQQVTLSCSPISGHRSVSWYQQTPGQGLQFLFEYFSETQRNKGNFPGRFSGRQFSNSRSEMNVSTLELGDSALYLCASSRGRGDTQYFGPGTRLTVL.

The chain carries TRBV29-1 and TRBJ2-5; D remains unclear. The CDR3 length is 11 residues. Trimming took 3 bases from V and 2 from J, leaving 4 bases between them. Germline V gene sequence: CDR1 SQVTM, CDR2 ANQGSEA. The CDR3 sequence: CSVEEQETQYF. The CDR3 DNA reads as TGCAGCGTTGAGGAACAAGAGACCCAGTACTTC.

This clonotype has a handful of counts. The chain has TRBV7-3 and TRBJ1-2, with 9 bases fitting TRBD1. The CDR3 loop spans 15 amino acids. Germline CDR1 SGHTA, CDR2 FQGTGA. The V and J ends lost 5 bases and 4 bases, in that order; junction bases with no gene match: 8. In DNA, the CDR3 is TGTGCCAGCAGCCTACGGACAGGGGCGCTCTATGGCTACACCTTC. This gives the protein CASSLRTGALYGYTF.